This record covers a single T cell receptor (beta chain). The antigen remains unidentified. TCRdb called the RT-PCR reads again in MiXCR, with one record for every CDR3 protein. The data show about 500,000 distinct CDR3 sequences, approximately 15% seen once. Trimming took off 2 bases at V and 9 bases at J, with 5 bases between the two ends. The V gene's germline CDR1 is LGHDT and CDR2 YNNKEL (reference sequence). The CDR3 has 11 amino acids. This sample was taken from a study of response to subunit inactivated influenza vaccine. The study's findings and limits: Authors suggested each seasonal flu vaccination may recruit only limited numbers of new T cells.

The receptor was derived from a man aged 45 to 75 who received an inactivated influenza vaccine. V and J are TRBV3-1 and TRBJ2-1; D not certain. The sample in question was CD4+ T cells sorted from PBMCs, obtained less than 25 months after vaccination. The CDR3 reads CASSQYIEQFF. CDR3 in DNA: TGTGCCAGCAGCCAATATATTGAGCAGTTCTTC.